The T cell receptor beta chain described here comes from a study of shared clonotypes between healthy human individuals (dated by TCRdb to the early 2020s). With regard to the full study: A few men and a couple of women, aged 18 to 49 years, made up the cohort. Blood TCR repertoires of roughly five healthy adults were deeply sequenced to estimate repertoire size and the extent of clonotype sharing between individuals. For each donor, three plates each were used for CD4 naive and CD4 memory, two plates were used for CD8 naive, and one plate was used for CD8 memory. Each donor's leukapheresis produced roughly between about 0.85 and 10 billion PBMCs. To increase sequencing depth and limit assay-specific biases, TCR repertoire library preparation and sequencing were carried out by different laboratories using diverse techniques. Summary of the overall study and its limitations: When a handful of donors were compared, the shared fraction of clonotypes was around 5% for naive CD4, 3.5% for naive CD8, about 2.4% for memory CD4, and 0.4% for memory CD8. Compared with non-shared clonotypes, the clonotypes found in all four sorted-subset donors had higher generation probabilities. Sampling was restricted to blood, and TCR repertoires in tissues likely differ from the TCR repertoires found in blood. Larger estimated clonotype richness was generally found for naive subsets than for memory subsets. Incomplete sequencing was indicated by rarefaction of sorted-subset datasets, despite the large sequencing depth. Pairwise subsampling indicated that sequencing depth was expected to affect the degree of clonotype sharing among donors. The genetic and exposure-history diversity represented was limited by the small number of donors.

CDR1 and CDR2 were assigned from the germline V gene as ENHRY and SYGVKD. Including cysteine and phenylalanine, the CDR3 has 16 amino acids. Only the CDR3 DNA is retained, 48 bases long and in frame from the first base. Ends trimmed: V by 3 bases, J by 3 bases; bases unmatched to a gene: 5. TCR CDR3 regions were amplified from genomic DNA by multiplex PCR using the deep immunoSEQ assay. Extracted genomic DNA from each cell subset was spread evenly across all wells of several immunoSEQ 96-well plates, with each plate serving as a replicate. For sorted subsets, roughly 200 ng of genomic DNA, equivalent to about 30,000 T cell genomes, went into each replicate PCR. The purified libraries were quantified using a Qubit 3.0 fluorometer, sized with a Bioanalyzer 2100, and then quantified again using the KAPA Library Quantification kit. Each immunoSEQ 96-well plate was sequenced on its own single-read 150-cycle Illumina NextSeq 550 flow cell. As for the authors' bioinformatics: Because the immunoSEQ output included only junctional sequences and no quality scores, the filtering could not be the same as the filtering used for full-length reads. To assign V/J genes and CDR3, sequences were annotated against IMGT germline references using PyIR, a Python wrapper for IgBLAST v1.9. Any read was removed if the V/J assignment was weak (E-value above 1e-6), the CDR3 was missing, or the read contained stop codons, out-of-frame junctions, or ambiguous translated residues. V3J clonotypes were defined by identical inferred V gene, J gene, and CDR3 amino acid sequence. Percentage overlap between repertoires was computed as shared unique clonotypes divided by the size of the smaller repertoire. Three approaches were used to assess repertoire richness: RTK rarefaction, the Chao1 estimator, and Recon v2.1 estimates of unobserved clonotypes. For all TCRbeta clonotypes obtained by the gDNA method from a handful of donors, generation probabilities were computed with OLGA. This is the immuneACCESS table as TCRdb keeps it, with only in-frame sequences that have V and J called. A part of the clones is gone; compared with another copy, unresolved V genes explain less than half, and the rest is unexplained. The D gene and trimming were derived from the DNA, and the V and J assignments and clone size from that table. The sample has 700,000 to 950,000 clones on record, about 96% of them singletons. Roughly 0.23% of the sample belongs to the ten largest clones.

CD8 naive samples were CD45RO-negative cells positively selected for CCR7, giving a CD45RA+CCR7+ population that excluded TemRA cells. The donors were healthy, HIV-negative adults who had no recently reported acute infections or vaccinations. Only Caucasian adults living in Nashville, Tennessee, USA were represented among the donors. Blood was collected by leukapheresis, and PBMCs were isolated by Ficoll-Histopaque density gradient centrifugation and then cryopreserved in liquid nitrogen vapor phase. Analytical flow cytometry was used to check the purity and quantity of every magnetically sorted T cell population. From each sorted fraction, genomic DNA was isolated and quantified by UV absorbance on a Nanodrop 2000c. Notes on this clone: Its target antigen remains unknown. Base qualities are not recorded, but no much larger clone differs from it by a single base.

Specimen: naive CD8+ T cells sorted from blood. Explained via the paper, the cell subset or site label denotes: CD45RA+CCR7+. The source is a man in his thirties or forties in good health. Recombination connected TRBV10-3 to TRBJ1-4; TRBD1 fits 9 bases in the junction. This receptor carries the CDR3 CAISEGTGSPNEKLFF. In nucleotide form, the sequence is TGTGCCATCAGTGAAGGGACAGGGAGTCCTAATGAAAAACTGTTTTTT.